The clone carrying this TCR beta chain was recorded at least ten times. cDNA synthesis used a TRAV/TRBV-specific primer set for both chains. Amplification of TCRs used a constant-region primer and V-primer adapter for around 20 PCR cycles. Each CDR3 protein gets one entry after TCRdb re-called the reads with MiXCR. The table includes more than 85,000 distinct CDR3 sequences, roughly a tenth detected once. These data originate in a study of low-dose radiotherapy and immunotherapy resistance in tumors. Across the study: Cohort 1 was given 0.5 Gy fractions every 2 weeks, 6.5 Gy in total.

Indicated time point: before trial treatment. Every donor's regimen consisted of nivolumab, ipilimumab, aspirin, low-dose cyclophosphamide and low-dose radiotherapy. Advanced solid tumors lacking tumor-infiltrating lymphocytes were present in eligible patients. Germline loops: CDR1 GTSNPN, CDR2 SVGIG (reference sequence). The CDR3 has 14 amino acids. V was cut by 0 bases and J by 3 bases, with 10 bases left in between. The receptor was isolated from a male donor with prostate cancer. Sequencing used PBMCs, obtained before treatment. The genes are TRBV30 and TRBJ2-3, with D tentatively TRBD1 (5 bases). This CDR3 reads CAWSVLKGTDTQYF. CDR3 DNA sequence: TGTGCCTGGAGTGTCCTGAAGGGGACAGATACGCAGTATTTT.